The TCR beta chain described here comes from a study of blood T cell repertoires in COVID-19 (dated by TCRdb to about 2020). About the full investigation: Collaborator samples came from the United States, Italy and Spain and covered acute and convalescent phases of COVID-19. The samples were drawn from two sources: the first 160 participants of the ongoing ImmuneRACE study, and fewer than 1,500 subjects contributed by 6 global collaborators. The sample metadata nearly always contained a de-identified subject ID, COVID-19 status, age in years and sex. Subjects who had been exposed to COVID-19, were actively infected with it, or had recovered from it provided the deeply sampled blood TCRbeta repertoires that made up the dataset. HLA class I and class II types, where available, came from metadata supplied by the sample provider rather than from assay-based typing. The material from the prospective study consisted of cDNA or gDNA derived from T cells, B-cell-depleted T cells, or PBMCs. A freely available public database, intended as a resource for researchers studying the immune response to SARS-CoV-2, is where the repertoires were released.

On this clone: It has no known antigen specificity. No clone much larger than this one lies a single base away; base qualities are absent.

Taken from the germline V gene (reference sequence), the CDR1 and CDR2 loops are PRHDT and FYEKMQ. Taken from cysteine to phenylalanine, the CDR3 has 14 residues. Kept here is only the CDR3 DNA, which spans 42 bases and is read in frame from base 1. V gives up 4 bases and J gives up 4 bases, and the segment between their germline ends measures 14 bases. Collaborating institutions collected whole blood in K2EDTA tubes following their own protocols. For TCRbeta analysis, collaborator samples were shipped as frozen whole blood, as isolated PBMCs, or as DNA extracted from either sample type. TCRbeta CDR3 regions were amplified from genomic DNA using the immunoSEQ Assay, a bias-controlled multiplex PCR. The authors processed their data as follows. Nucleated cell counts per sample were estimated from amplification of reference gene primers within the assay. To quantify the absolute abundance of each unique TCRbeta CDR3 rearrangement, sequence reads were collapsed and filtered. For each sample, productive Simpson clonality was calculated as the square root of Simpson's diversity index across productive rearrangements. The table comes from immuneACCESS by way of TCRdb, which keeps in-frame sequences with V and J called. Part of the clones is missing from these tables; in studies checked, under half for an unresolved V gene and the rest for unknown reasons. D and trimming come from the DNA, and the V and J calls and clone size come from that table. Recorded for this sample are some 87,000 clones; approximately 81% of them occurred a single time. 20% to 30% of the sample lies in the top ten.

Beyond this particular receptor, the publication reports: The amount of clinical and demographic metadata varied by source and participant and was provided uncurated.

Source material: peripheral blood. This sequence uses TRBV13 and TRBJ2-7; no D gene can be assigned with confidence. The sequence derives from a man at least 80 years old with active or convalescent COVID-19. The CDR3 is CASSYSGLGYEQYF. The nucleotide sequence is TGTGCCAGCAGCTATTCGGGTCTTGGATACGAGCAGTACTTC.